The 11 T cell receptor beta chains below come from one sample, sequenced in a study of metastatic and nonmetastatic thyroid tumors. TCRdb called clones again from the PCR reads with MiXCR. The data show tens of thousands of clones, around 16% seen once. All patients reached thyroid surgery having received no treatment beforehand. Input material: tumor tissue. The receptor source for this set is a female donor with papillary thyroid cancer or a benign thyroid nodule (not recorded which). Some clones in this sample may be carry-over from other donors' samples.

V gene TRBV6-1 combines with J gene TRBJ1-2; TRBD1 is a possible D gene (5 bases). The germline gives CDR1 MNHNS, CDR2 SASEGT. The CDR3 contains 12 residues. V lost 9 bases and J 6 bases, leaving 14 bases between the germline ends. For the CDR3, the DNA is TGTGCCAGTGTTGTCGGGGGTAATGGCTACACCTTC. Translated: CASVVGGNGYTF.

This clone was picked up many times. V usage is TRBV10-3 and J usage is TRBJ2-3; 7 positions match TRBD2. Germline V gives CDR1 ENHRY, CDR2 SYGVKD. J lost 4 bases, V lost 4 bases, and 8 bases had no gene match. This CDR3 has 15 residues. The CDR3 loop is CAISGGPGGPDTQYF. The CDR3 nucleotides are TGTGCCATCAGTGGCGGCCCGGGAGGTCCAGATACGCAGTATTTT.

This clone appeared many times. This sequence joins TRBV2 and TRBJ1-3; D unresolved. This CDR3 comprises 14 residues. The germline V and J ends were trimmed by 7 bases and 3 bases, with 13 bases remaining between them. Germline lookup yields CDR1 SNHLY and CDR2 FYNNEI. CDR3 loop: CASKIEGSGNTIYF. CDR3 nucleotide sequence: TGTGCCAGCAAAATAGAGGGAAGTGGAAACACCATATATTTT.

This clone occurred many times. This chain uses TRBV7-8 with TRBJ1-2, with 8 bases that match TRBD1. Per the germline V gene, CDR1 is SGHVS and CDR2 is FQNEAQ. CDR3 size: 16 residues. The V gene end was trimmed by 0 bases and the J gene end by 8 bases; junction bases not matched to a gene: 11. The CDR3 DNA follows: TGTGCCAGCAGCTTAGCGTCAGGGACAGGTCGGTTAGGCTACACCTTC. Its protein product is CASSLASGTGRLGYTF.

This clone was counted only a few times. The chain employs TRBV6-5 and TRBJ1-6; the D is unclear. Germline V gene sequence: CDR1 MNHEY, CDR2 SVGAGI. With 0 bases removed from V and 14 bases from J, the gap between germline ends came to 20 bases. The CDR3 has 16 amino acids. CDR3 region: CASSYSPVLRSGSLHF. DNA of the CDR3: TGTGCCAGCAGTTACTCCCCGGTCTTAAGGAGTGGGTCCCTCCACTTT.

This clone was observed at least ten times. The chain employs TRBV5-4 and TRBJ2-3; D is unclear. In germline, CDR1 is SGHNT, CDR2 YYREEE (reference sequence). The CDR3 has 16 amino acids. V was clipped by 4 bases and J by 1 base, with 16 bases between them. The CDR3 DNA reads TGTGCCAGCAGCCCCCCCGGACCGGCTCGCACAGATACGCAGTATTTT. It translates to CASSPPGPARTDTQYF.

Many counts were recorded for this clone. The chain carries TRBV5-1 and TRBJ2-7; D call uncertain. Between the trimmed V and J ends, which lost 0 bases and 5 bases, there was a span of 9 bases. Looked up from germline, CDR1 is SGHRS and CDR2 is YFSETQ. The CDR3 length is 13 residues. The CDR3 is CASSLGVQNEQYF. The CDR3, as DNA: TGCGCCAGCAGCTTGGGAGTTCAGAACGAGCAGTACTTC.

This clone was recorded at least ten times. The J gene is TRBJ1-6, the V gene TRBV28, with D tentatively TRBD1 (5 bases). Germline V gene data show CDR1 as MDHEN and CDR2 as SYDVKM. Between the trimmed V and J ends, which lost 7 bases and 7 bases, there was a span of 14 bases. The CDR3 loop spans 14 amino acids. The CDR3 here is CASTNGGGNSPLHF. Written as DNA, the CDR3 is TGTGCCAGCACCAACGGCGGGGGGAATTCACCCCTCCACTTT.

This clone has a handful of counts. Just one base apart from a much larger clone, this may be a read error. The rearrangement joins TRBV12-3 or TRBV12-4 to TRBJ2-5; no reliable D call. This CDR3 is built from 13 residues. CDR3 loop: CASRRSNQDTQYF. Written as DNA, the CDR3 is TGTGCCAGCCGGAGATCAAACCAAGATACCCAGTACTTC.

This clone was seen a few times. A read error may account for a junction end that differs from germline. The V call is TRBV10-3, the J call TRBJ2-2; 10 bases align to TRBD1. Germline CDR1 and CDR2: ENHRY and SYGVKD. This CDR3 is 15 amino acids long. The CDR3 region is CAISDRGQKTGEPFF. Here the CDR3 DNA reads TGTGCCATCAGCGACAGGGGGCAGAAAACCGGGGAGCCGTTTTTT.

This clone was seen ten or more times. The rearrangement joins TRBV13 to TRBJ2-7, with D tentatively TRBD2 (6 bases). The length of the CDR3 is 16 residues. Germline V gene lookup returns CDR1 PRHDT and CDR2 FYEKMQ (reference sequence). V lost 2 bases and J 2 bases, leaving 16 bases between the germline ends. Here the CDR3 DNA reads TGTGCCAGCAGCTTAAGCGCCGGCGGGATAACCTACGAGCAGTACTTC. Its protein product is CASSLSAGGITYEQYF. Full variable domain (missing parts from reference TRBV13 and TRBJ2-7): AAGVIQSPRHLIKEKRETATLKCYPIPRHDTVYWYQQGPGQDPQFLISFYEKMQSDKGSIPDRFSAQQFSDYHSELNMSSLELGDSALYFCASSLSAGGITYEQYFGPGTRLTVT.